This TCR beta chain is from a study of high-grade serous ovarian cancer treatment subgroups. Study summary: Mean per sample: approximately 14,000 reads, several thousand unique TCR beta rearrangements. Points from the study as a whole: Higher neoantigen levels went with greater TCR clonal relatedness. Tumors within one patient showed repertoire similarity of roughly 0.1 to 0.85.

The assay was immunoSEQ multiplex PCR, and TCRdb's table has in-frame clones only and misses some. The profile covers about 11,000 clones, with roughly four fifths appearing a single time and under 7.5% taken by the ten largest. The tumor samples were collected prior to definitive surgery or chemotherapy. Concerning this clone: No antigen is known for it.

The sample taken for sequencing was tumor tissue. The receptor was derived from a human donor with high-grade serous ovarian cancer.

The CDR3 bases are TGTGCCAGCAGCCAAGATTTCGGCAGGGGCGTACGGGAGACCCAGTACTTC. Translated, it gives CASSQDFGRGVRETQYF. The chain uses TRBV14 and TRBJ2-5; possible D gene TRBD1, 6 bases. In germline, CDR1 is SGHDN, CDR2 FVKESK. Trimming removed 0 bases from V and 5 bases from J, with 19 bases in between. This CDR3 has 17 residues.